This T cell receptor (beta chain) is from a study of patients and donors after allogeneic stem cell transplantation. TCRdb redid the calling of the RT-PCR reads with MiXCR, one entry per CDR3 protein. This sample has some 960,000 distinct CDR3 sequences, with 18% found just once. This clonotype was counted between two and nine times. This clonotype originated in a human donor who was either an allogeneic HSCT recipient or a stem cell or donor lymphocyte infusion donor (not recorded which). It is not recorded whose cells these are; they may come from a transplant donor. Input material: blood, either unsorted or a sorted T cell fraction (not recorded which).

As DNA, the CDR3 is TGTGCCAGCACCGTACAGGGCCCCAATTCACCCCTCCACTTT. It is translated as CASTVQGPNSPLHF. This chain links TRBV21-1 with TRBJ1-6. TRBV21-1 constitutes a pseudogene. This CDR3 is built from 14 residues.